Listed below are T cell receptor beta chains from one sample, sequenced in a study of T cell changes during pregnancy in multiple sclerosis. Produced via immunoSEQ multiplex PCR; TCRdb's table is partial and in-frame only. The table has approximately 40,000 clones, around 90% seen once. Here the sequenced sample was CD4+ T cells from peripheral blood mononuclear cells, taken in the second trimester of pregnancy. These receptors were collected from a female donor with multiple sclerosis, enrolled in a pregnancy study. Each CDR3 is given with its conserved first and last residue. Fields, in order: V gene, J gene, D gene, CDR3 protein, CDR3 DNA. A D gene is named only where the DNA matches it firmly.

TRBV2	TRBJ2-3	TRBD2	CASSRLAGTDTQYF	TGTGCCAGCAGCAGACTAGCGGGCACAGATACGCAGTATTTT
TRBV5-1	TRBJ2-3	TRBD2	CASSLGLAGGPISDTQYF	TGCGCCAGCAGCTTGGGACTAGCGGGAGGGCCGATATCAGATACGCAGTATTTT
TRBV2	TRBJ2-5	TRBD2	CASSEFPAGRQETQYF	TGTGCCAGCAGTGAATTCCCAGCGGGGCGACAAGAGACCCAGTACTTC
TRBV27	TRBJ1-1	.	CASSPPSDKPKPEAFF	TGTGCCAGCAGTCCCCCCTCGGACAAACCCAAACCTGAAGCTTTCTTT
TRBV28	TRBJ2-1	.	CASNLPLVSEQFF	TGTGCCAGCAACCTTCCCCTAGTCAGTGAGCAGTTCTTC
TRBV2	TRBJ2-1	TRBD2	CASSETSGNYNEQFF	TGTGCCAGCAGTGAGACTAGCGGAAACTACAATGAGCAGTTCTTC
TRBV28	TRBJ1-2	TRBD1	CASSTGQGLFNYGYTF	TGTGCCAGCAGTACGGGACAGGGTCTATTTAACTATGGCTACACCTTC
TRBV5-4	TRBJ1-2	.	CASTPMSRMNYGYTF	TGTGCCAGCACCCCCATGAGCCGTATGAACTATGGCTACACCTTC
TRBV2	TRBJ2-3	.	CASNDGPGTQYF	TGTGCCAGCAACGATGGTCCAGGTACGCAGTATTTT
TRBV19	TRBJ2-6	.	CASRVGGSGANVLTF	TGTGCCAGTAGAGTGGGGGGTTCTGGGGCCAACGTCCTGACTTTC
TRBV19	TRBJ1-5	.	CASSSLSWTHSNQPQHF	TGTGCCAGTAGTAGCCTCTCATGGACACACAGCAATCAGCCCCAGCATTTT
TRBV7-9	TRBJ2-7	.	CASSPHTGTSITYEQYF	TGTGCCAGCAGTCCCCATACCGGGACTTCCATAACCTACGAGCAGTACTTC
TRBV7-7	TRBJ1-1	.	CADRGTEAFF	TGTGCAGATCGGGGCACTGAAGCTTTCTTT
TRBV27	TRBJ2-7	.	CASSLYAGAYEQYF	TGTGCCAGCAGTTTATACGCAGGGGCGTACGAGCAGTACTTC
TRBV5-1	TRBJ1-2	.	CASSLEQANGYTF	TGCGCCAGCAGCTTGGAACAGGCGAATGGCTACACCTTC
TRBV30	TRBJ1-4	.	CAWSAGRNEKLFF	TGTGCCTGGAGTGCCGGGAGGAATGAAAAACTGTTTTTT